The next 5 T cell receptor beta chains were all read from a single sample in a study of metastatic and nonmetastatic thyroid tumors. Before thyroid surgery, none of the patients had received any treatment. MiXCR re-clonotyped the PCR reads for TCRdb. The table lists tens of thousands of clones, 40% to 55% of them singletons. The specimen was tumor tissue. These receptors all come from a male donor with papillary thyroid cancer or a benign thyroid nodule (not recorded which). Some clones in this sample may be carry-over from other donors' samples.

This clone has only one observation. The chain is built from TRBV20-1 and TRBJ1-6; D gene uncertain. The V gene lost 0 bases and the J gene lost 9 bases, with 15 bases spanning the gap. CDR3 length: 15 amino acids. Germline V gene sequence: CDR1 DFQATT, CDR2 SNEGSKA (reference sequence). Here the CDR3 reads CSAREGRVGGSPLHF. The CDR3, as DNA: TGCAGTGCTAGAGAAGGGAGGGTTGGCGGTTCACCCCTCCACTTT.

The chain combines TRBV5-1 with TRBJ1-6; D is unresolved. The V end was cut by 4 bases, the J end by 9 bases, with 17 bases between. The germline gives CDR1 SGHRS, CDR2 YFSETQ. This CDR3 comprises 15 residues. CDR3 in amino acids: CASSRAEGLGSPLHF. CDR3 DNA: TGCGCCAGCAGCCGGGCGGAGGGATTGGGTTCACCCCTCCACTTT. Based on the CDR3 plus reference TRBV5-1 and TRBJ1-6, the full variable domain is KAGVTQTPRYLIKTRGQQVTLSCSPISGHRSVSWYQQTPGQGLQFLFEYFSETQRNKGNFPGRFSGRQFSNSRSEMNVSTLELGDSALYLCASSRAEGLGSPLHFGNGTRLTVT.

This clone came up a few times. The DNA of the CDR3 is TGTGCCATCACCCCAATGGACAGGCTCCCCCAGTTGGATGGCTACACCTTC. Protein: CAITPMDRLPQLDGYTF. The chain combines TRBV10-3 with TRBJ1-2; 7 bases align to TRBD1. The trim removed 7 bases at V and 6 bases at J, leaving 20 bases unmatched. Germline V gene sequence: CDR1 ENHRY, CDR2 SYGVKD. This CDR3 spans 17 amino acids.

The chain combines TRBV3-1 with TRBJ1-5; D remains ambiguous. V lost 4 bases and J 10 bases, leaving 14 bases between the germline ends. The length of the CDR3 is 13 residues. Germline assignment: CDR1 LGHDT and CDR2 YNNKEL (reference sequence). The CDR3: CASSLPQEGPQHF. In DNA, the CDR3 is TGTGCCAGCAGCCTTCCCCAGGAAGGCCCCCAGCATTTT.

This clone was seen at least ten times. The rearrangement uses TRBV19 and TRBJ2-7; 13 bases fit TRBD2. Germline lookup yields CDR1 LNHDA and CDR2 SQIVND (reference sequence). The ends lost 3 bases at V and 9 bases at J; junction bases unmatched: 2. This CDR3 has 13 amino acids. Written as DNA, the CDR3 is TGTGCCAGTAGTATGGGGACTAGCGGGGCGCAGTACTTC. Encoded protein: CASSMGTSGAQYF.